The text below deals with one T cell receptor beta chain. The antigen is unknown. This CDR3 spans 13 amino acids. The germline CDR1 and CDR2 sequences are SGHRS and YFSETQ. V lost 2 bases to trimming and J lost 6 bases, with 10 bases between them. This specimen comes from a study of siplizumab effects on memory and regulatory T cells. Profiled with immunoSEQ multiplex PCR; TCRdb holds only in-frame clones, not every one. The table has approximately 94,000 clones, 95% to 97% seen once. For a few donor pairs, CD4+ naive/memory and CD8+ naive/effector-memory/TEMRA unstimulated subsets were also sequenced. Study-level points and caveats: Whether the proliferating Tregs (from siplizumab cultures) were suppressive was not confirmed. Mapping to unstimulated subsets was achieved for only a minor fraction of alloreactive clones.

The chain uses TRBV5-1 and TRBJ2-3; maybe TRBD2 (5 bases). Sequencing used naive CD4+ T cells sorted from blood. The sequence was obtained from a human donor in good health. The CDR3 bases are TGCGCCAGCAGCTTTGAGGGCCGGGATACGCAGTATTTT. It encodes CASSFEGRDTQYF.